This T cell receptor beta chain came from a study of T cells after yellow fever vaccination. This clonotype has only a few counts. Its antigen is as yet unknown. The study, taken as a whole, reports: Primary-vaccination clones mostly resurfaced post-booster (96% CD4, roughly 90% CD8).

TCRdb reprocessed the 5' RACE reads via MiXCR and lists one record per CDR3 protein. The table lists 510,000 or so distinct CDR3 sequences, less than 20% of them singletons. V shed 6 bases and J shed 0 bases, with 15 bases lying between them. The CDR3 contains 15 residues. The chain links TRBV12-3 or TRBV12-4 to TRBJ2-7, with unresolved D. Sequenced material: PBMCs, taken 15 days after the yellow fever booster vaccination. The receptor comes from a young man who received the YFV17D yellow fever vaccine. CDR3 sequence: CASSDTLSYSYEQYF. Here the CDR3 DNA reads TGTGCCAGCAGCGACACTTTGTCGTACTCCTACGAGCAGTACTTC.